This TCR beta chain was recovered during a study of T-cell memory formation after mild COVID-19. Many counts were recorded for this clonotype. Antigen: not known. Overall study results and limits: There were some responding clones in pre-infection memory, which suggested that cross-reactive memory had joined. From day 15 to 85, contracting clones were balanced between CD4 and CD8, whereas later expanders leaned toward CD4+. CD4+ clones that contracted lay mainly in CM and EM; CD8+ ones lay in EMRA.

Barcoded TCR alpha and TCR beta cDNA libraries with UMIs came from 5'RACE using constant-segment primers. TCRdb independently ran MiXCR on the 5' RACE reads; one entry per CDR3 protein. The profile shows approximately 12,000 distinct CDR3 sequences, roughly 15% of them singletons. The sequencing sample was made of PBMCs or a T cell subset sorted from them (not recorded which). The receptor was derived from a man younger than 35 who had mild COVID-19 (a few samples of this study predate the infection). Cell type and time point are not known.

CDR3 amino acids: CATSSAGLTQYF. The CDR3 DNA sequence: TGTGCCACCAGCAGTGCGGGGCTGACCCAGTACTTC. The chain is built from TRBV15 and TRBJ2-5, with D tentatively TRBD2 (6 bases). Trimming removed 3 bases at V and 7 bases at J, with 9 bases between. Germline CDR1 and CDR2: LNHNV and YYDKDF (reference sequence). The CDR3 runs to 12 residues. The variable domain in full, completed from reference TRBV15 and TRBJ2-5, reads DAMVIQNPRYQVTQFGKPVTLSCSQTLNHNVMYWYQQKSSQAPKLLFHYYDKDFNNEADTPDNFQSRRPNTSFCFLDIRSPGLGDTAMYLCATSSAGLTQYFGPGTRLLVL.